The 7 T cell receptor beta chains in this list originate from one sample, sequenced in a study of blood T cell repertoires in COVID-19. Profiling relied on immunoSEQ multiplex PCR, and the TCRdb table lists in-frame clones only, not all of them. The sample has 250,000 to 350,000 clones, more than 90% seen once. The specimen was PBMCs or T cells enriched from blood (not recorded which). All receptors derive from a man aged 55 to 70 who had recovered from COVID-19.

The chain joins TRBV3-1 (or the pseudogene TRBV3-2) to TRBJ2-2; 8 nucleotides line up with TRBD1. The CDR3 covers 16 residues. Germline assignment: CDR1 LGHDT and CDR2 YNNKEL (reference sequence). V gave up 2 bases and J gave up 4 bases; unmatched junction bases: 6. This CDR3 is CASSQRTGRGTGELFF. The CDR3 region has the DNA TGTGCCAGCAGCCAAAGGACAGGGCGAGGCACCGGGGAGCTGTTTTTT.

The J gene is TRBJ2-2, the V gene TRBV10-3; 10 bases map to TRBD1. V trimming: 4 bases; J trimming: 3 bases; junction bases outside the gene matches: 2. CDR3 length: 15 amino acids. CDR1 and CDR2 (germline): ENHRY, SYGVKD. CDR3 amino acids: CAISGQGADTGELFF. The CDR3 DNA is TGTGCCATCAGTGGACAGGGGGCCGACACCGGGGAGCTGTTTTTT.

As DNA, the CDR3 is TGTGCCAGCAGACTAACCGCTTCACCCCTCCACTTT. It codes for CASRLTASPLHF. The chain employs TRBV28 and TRBJ1-6; unclear D gene. Germline V CDR1 and CDR2: MDHEN, SYDVKM. The V gene lost 6 bases and the J gene lost 9 bases, with 9 bases spanning the gap. The length of the CDR3 is 12 residues.

This rearrangement joins TRBV5-4 to TRBJ2-1; 16 nucleotides align to TRBD2. The V segment lost 4 bases and the J segment 1 base; nucleotides outside the gene matches: 5. The CDR3 spans 18 residues. The V gene's germline CDR1 is SGHNT and CDR2 YYREEE (reference sequence). CDR3 protein: CASSPGTSGRVSYNEQFF. In nucleotides, the CDR3 is TGTGCCAGCAGCCCAGGGACTAGCGGGAGGGTTTCCTACAATGAGCAGTTCTTC.

This chain connects TRBV27 to TRBJ1-5; 10 bases agree with TRBD1. CDR1 is MNHEY, CDR2 SMNVEV, per germline (reference sequence). The CDR3 runs to 16 residues. J was trimmed by 5 bases and V by 5 bases; bases with no gene match: 9. CDR3 loop: CASSPSDRGIHQPQHF. The CDR3 nucleotides read TGTGCCAGCAGTCCCTCGGACAGGGGGATTCATCAGCCCCAGCATTTT.

This clone occurred once. V usage is TRBV7-8 and J usage is TRBJ2-1; D is possibly TRBD2 (7 bases). With 5 bases removed from V and 6 bases from J, the gap between germline ends came to 20 bases. The CDR3 is 16 residues long. From germline, CDR1 is SGHVS and CDR2 FQNEAQ. This chain's CDR3 is CASSTSRGPLFNEQFF. The CDR3 nucleotides read TGTGCCAGCAGCACGTCGCGGGGGCCCCTTTTCAATGAGCAGTTCTTC. Full variable domain (remainder filled in from reference TRBV7-8 and TRBJ2-1): GAGVSQSPRYKVAKRGQDVALRCDPISGHVSLFWYQQALGQGPEFLTYFQNEAQLDKSGLPSDRFFAERPEGSVSTLKIQRTQQEDSAVYLCASSTSRGPLFNEQFFGPGTRLTVL.

The V gene is TRBV7-2, the J gene TRBJ2-1; TRBD1 matches at 7 bases. The trim removed 3 bases at V and 5 bases at J, leaving 13 bases unmatched. The CDR3 length is 17 residues. Germline CDR1 and CDR2: SGHTA and FQGNSA. In DNA, the CDR3 is TGTGCCAGCAGCTTTAGATCCGGGACAGACATGAACAATGAGCAGTTCTTC. It encodes CASSFRSGTDMNNEQFF.